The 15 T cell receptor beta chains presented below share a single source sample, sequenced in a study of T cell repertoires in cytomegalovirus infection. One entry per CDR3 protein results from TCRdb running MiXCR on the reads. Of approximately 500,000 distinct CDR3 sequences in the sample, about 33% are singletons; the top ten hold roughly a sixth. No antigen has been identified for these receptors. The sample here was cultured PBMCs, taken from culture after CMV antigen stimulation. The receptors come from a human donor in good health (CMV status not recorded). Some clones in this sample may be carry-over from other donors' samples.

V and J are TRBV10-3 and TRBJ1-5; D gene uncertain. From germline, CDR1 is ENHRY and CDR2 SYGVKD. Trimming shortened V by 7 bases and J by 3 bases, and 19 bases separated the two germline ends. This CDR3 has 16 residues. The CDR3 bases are TGTGCCATCATAGTTTGGAAGCCTGAGAACAATCAGCCCCAGCATTTT. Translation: CAIIVWKPENNQPQHF.

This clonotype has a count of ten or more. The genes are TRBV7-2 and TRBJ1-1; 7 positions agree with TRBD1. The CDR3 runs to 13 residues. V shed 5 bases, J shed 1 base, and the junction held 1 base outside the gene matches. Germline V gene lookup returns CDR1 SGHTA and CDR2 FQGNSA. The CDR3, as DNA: TGTGCCAGCAGCAACAGGGGGAACACTGAAGCTTTCTTT. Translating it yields CASSNRGNTEAFF.

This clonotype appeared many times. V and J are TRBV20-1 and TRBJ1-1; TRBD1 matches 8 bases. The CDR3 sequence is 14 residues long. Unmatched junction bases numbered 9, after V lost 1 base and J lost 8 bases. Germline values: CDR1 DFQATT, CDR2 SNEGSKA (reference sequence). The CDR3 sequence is CSARANPGGSEAFF. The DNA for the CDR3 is TGCAGTGCTAGAGCCAATCCAGGGGGCTCGGAAGCTTTCTTT.

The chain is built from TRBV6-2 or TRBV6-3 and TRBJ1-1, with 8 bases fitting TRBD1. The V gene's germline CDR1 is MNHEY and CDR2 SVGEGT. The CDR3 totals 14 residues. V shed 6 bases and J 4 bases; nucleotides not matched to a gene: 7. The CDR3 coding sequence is TGTGCCAGCAGCCCGGACAGGGTTGGCACTGAAGCTTTCTTT. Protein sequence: CASSPDRVGTEAFF.

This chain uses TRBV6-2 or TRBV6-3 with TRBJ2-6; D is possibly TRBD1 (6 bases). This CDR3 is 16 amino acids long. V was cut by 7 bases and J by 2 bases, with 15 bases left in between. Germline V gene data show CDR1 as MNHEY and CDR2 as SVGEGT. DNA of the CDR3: TGTGCCAGCAATCAACAGGGTCTCCCTGGGGCCAACGTCCTGACTTTC. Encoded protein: CASNQQGLPGANVLTF.

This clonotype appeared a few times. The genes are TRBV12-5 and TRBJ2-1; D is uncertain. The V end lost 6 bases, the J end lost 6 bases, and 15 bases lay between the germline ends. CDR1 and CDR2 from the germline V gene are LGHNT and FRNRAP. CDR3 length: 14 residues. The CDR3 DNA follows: TGTGCTAGTGGCTCGTCCGGTCGGCGCAATGAGCAGTTCTTC. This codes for CASGSSGRRNEQFF.

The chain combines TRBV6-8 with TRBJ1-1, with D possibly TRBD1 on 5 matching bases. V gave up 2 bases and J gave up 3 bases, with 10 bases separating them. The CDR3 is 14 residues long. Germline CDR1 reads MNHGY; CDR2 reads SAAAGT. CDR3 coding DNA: TGTGCCAGCAGTTACAAGGGGACGGACACTGAAGCTTTCTTT. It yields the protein CASSYKGTDTEAFF.

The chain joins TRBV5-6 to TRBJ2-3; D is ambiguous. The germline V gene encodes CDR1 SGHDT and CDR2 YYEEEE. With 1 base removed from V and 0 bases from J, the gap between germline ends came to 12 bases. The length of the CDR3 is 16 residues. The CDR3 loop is CASSLIAFPSTDTQYF. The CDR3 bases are TGTGCCAGCAGCTTGATTGCCTTCCCCAGCACAGATACGCAGTATTTT.

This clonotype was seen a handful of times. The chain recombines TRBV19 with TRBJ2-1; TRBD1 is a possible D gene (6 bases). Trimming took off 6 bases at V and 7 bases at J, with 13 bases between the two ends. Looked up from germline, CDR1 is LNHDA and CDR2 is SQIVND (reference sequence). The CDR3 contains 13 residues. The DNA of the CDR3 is TGTGCCAGTAGAACGCAGGGGTATAATGAGCAGTTCTTC. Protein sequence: CASRTQGYNEQFF.

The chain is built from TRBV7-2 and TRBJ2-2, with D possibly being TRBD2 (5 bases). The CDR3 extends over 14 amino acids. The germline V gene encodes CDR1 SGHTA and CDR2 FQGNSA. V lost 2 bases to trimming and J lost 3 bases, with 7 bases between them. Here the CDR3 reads CASSLLAHTGELFF. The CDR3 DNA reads TGTGCCAGCAGCTTACTAGCCCACACCGGGGAGCTGTTTTTT. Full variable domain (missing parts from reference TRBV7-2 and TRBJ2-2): GAGVSQSPSNKVTEKGKDVELRCDPISGHTALYWYRQSLGQGLEFLIYFQGNSAPDKSGLPSDRFSAERTGGSVSTLTIQRTQQEDSAVYLCASSLLAHTGELFFGEGSRLTVL.

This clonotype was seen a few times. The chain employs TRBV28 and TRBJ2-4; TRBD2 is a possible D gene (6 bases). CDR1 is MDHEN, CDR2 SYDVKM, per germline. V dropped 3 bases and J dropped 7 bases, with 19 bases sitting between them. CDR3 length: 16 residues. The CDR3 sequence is CASSFLGGALRNIQYF. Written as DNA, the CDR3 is TGTGCCAGCAGTTTTCTGGGCGGGGCCCTTCGGAACATTCAGTACTTC.

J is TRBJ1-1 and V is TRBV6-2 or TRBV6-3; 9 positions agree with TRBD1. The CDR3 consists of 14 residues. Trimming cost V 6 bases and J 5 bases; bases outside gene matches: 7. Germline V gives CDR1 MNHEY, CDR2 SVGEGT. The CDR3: CASSSGQGKTEAFF. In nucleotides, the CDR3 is TGTGCCAGCAGCTCGGGACAGGGAAAAACTGAAGCTTTCTTT.

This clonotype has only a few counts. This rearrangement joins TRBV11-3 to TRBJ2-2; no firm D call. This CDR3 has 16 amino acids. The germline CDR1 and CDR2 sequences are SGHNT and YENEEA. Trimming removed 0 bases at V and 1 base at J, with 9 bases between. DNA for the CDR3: TGTGCCAGCAGCTTAGATCTATCAGTGAACACCGGGGAGCTGTTTTTT. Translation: CASSLDLSVNTGELFF.

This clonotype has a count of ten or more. The CDR3 DNA reads as TGTGCCAGCAGCTTAGAGGGGACAGTAGATTCACCCCTCCACTTT. Protein: CASSLEGTVDSPLHF. The chain combines TRBV7-8 with TRBJ1-6; 7 positions match TRBD1. Losses at the gene ends were 1 base for V and 8 bases for J; bases not matched to a gene: 5. CDR3 length equals 15 residues. CDR1 and CDR2 from the germline V gene are SGHVS and FQNEAQ.

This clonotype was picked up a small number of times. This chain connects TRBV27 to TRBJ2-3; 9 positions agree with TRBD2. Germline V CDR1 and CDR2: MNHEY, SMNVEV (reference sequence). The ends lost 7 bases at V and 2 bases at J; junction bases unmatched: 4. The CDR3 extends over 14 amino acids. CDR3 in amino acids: CASTSGRFTDTQYF. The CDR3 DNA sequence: TGTGCCAGCACCAGCGGGAGGTTCACAGATACGCAGTATTTT.